This paragraph covers one T cell receptor (beta chain) sequence. The source of the sample is a study of blood T cell repertoires in COVID-19. Study information: Spain, Italy and the United States supplied samples that represented acute and convalescent COVID-19. T cells, B-cell-depleted T cells, or PBMCs provided the cDNA or gDNA that served as material.

Looked up from germline, CDR1 is PRHDT and CDR2 is FYEKMQ (reference sequence). Trimming took 3 bases from V and 1 from J; bases not matched to a gene: 7. The CDR3 is 17 amino acids. Seattle researchers signed up patients amid active infection and tracked them longitudinally. Sequencing used immunoSEQ multiplex PCR; TCRdb keeps in-frame clones, though not all of them. This sample has about 150,000 clones, with roughly four fifths found just once. This chain joins TRBV13 and TRBJ2-5; TRBD2 matches at 11 bases. This clonotype was sampled from a woman aged 60 to 75 with COVID-19, enrolled during active disease. The specimen sequenced was peripheral blood. The CDR3 nucleotides are TGTGCCAGCAGCTTTCTACTAGCGGGAGTGGGCCAAGAGACCCAGTACTTC. Its translation is CASSFLLAGVGQETQYF.